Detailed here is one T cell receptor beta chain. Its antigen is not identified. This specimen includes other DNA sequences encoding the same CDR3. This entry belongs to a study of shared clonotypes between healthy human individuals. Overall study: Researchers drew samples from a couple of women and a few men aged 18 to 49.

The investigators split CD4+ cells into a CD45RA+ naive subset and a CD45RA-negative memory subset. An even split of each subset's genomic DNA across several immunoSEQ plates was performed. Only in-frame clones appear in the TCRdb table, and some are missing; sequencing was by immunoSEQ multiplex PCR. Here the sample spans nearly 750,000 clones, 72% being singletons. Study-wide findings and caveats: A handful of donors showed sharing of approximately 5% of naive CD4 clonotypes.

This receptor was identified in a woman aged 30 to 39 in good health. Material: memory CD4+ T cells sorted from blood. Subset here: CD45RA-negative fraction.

The CDR3: CASSLTGSSTDTQYF. CDR3 nucleotides: TGCGCCAGCAGCTTGACGGGATCTAGCACAGATACGCAGTATTTT. The rearrangement links TRBV5-1 to TRBJ2-3; D may be TRBD2 (5 bases). Trimming cost V 1 base and J 0 bases, with 9 bases left between them. From germline, CDR1 is SGHRS and CDR2 YFSETQ. This CDR3 has 15 amino acids.